This T cell receptor (beta chain) was sequenced during a study of CD8 T cells in ankylosing spondylitis. Study observations and caveats: A subset of motif variants has previously been described in the synovial fluid and blood of reactive arthritis. Disease-linked clones reportedly showed significant enrichment in matched ankylosing spondylitis synovial fluid. What seemed typical of ankylosing spondylitis blood was a TCR beta motif built from about 8 highly homologous variants. Researchers report that disease-linked clones proved CD8+ and relatively rare in peripheral blood.

TCRdb recomputed calls from the 5' RACE reads with MiXCR, one row per CDR3 protein. The sample records tens of thousands of distinct CDR3 sequences, under 5% being singletons. This clonotype was seen ten or more times. Antigen specificity is unknown. There are 14 residues in the CDR3. CDR1 is SGDLS and CDR2 is YYNGEE in the germline V gene. V was clipped by 7 bases and J by 0 bases, with 8 bases between them. This chain uses TRBV9 with TRBJ1-6; D is unclear. Sequenced: blood, either unsorted or a sorted T cell fraction (not recorded which). The receptor comes from a female donor with ankylosing spondylitis or in good health (not recorded which). CDR3 sequence reads: CASAKSSYNSPLHF. The CDR3 DNA is TGTGCCAGCGCCAAAAGCTCCTATAATTCACCCCTCCACTTT.